This T cell receptor beta chain is drawn from a study of blood T cell repertoires in COVID-19. Background on the study: Italy, Spain and the United States were the sources of the convalescent and acute COVID-19 samples.

Original analysis: Reference gene primer amplification yielded estimated nucleated cell counts. Libraries were prepared by immunoSEQ multiplex PCR; TCRdb keeps only in-frame clonotypes and omits some of them. D and trimming were read from the DNA, whereas the V and J calls and clone size are those reported in that table. The sample includes approximately 240,000 clones, around 85% of them seen just once. The CDR3 covers 12 residues. Germline values: CDR1 ENHRY, CDR2 SYGVKD. V lost 6 bases and J lost 5; bases outside the gene matches: 4. Input material: peripheral blood. The V call is TRBV10-3, the J call TRBJ2-7; 7 bases are shared with TRBD1. This TCR derives from a woman in her sixties with active or convalescent COVID-19. CDR3 bases: TGTGCCATCAGCTCAGGGGGTCACGAGCAGTACTTC. Its translation is CAISSGGHEQYF.